The 27 T cell receptor beta chains in this list originate from one sample, sequenced in a study of response to subunit inactivated influenza vaccine. One entry per CDR3 protein results from TCRdb running MiXCR on the RT-PCR reads. The sample has 500,000 or so distinct CDR3 sequences, approximately 9.9% seen once. The sample here was PBMCs from blood, taken about 40 days after vaccination. The receptors stem from a man aged 50 or older who received an inactivated influenza vaccine.

In this sample, this clonotype turned up a few times. The V gene is TRBV20-1, the J gene TRBJ2-2, with D unclear. V lost 1 base to trimming and J lost 1 base, with 7 bases between them. Per germline, CDR1 DFQATT and CDR2 SNEGSKA (reference sequence). This CDR3 spans 14 amino acids. CDR3 in amino acids: CSARGKRNTGELFF. CDR3 coding DNA: TGCAGTGCTAGAGGGAAAAGGAACACCGGGGAGCTGTTTTTT.

The chain recombines TRBV7-2 with TRBJ1-2; D might be TRBD1 (6 bases). The CDR3 length is 15 residues. In germline, CDR1 is SGHTA, CDR2 FQGNSA. The germline V and J ends were trimmed by 2 bases and 2 bases, with 12 bases remaining between them. The CDR3 loop reads CASSLNTGQNYGYTF. Written as DNA, the CDR3 is TGTGCCAGCAGCTTAAACACAGGGCAAAACTATGGCTACACCTTC.

The J gene is TRBJ1-3, the V gene TRBV7-9, with unresolved D. Germline CDR1 reads SEHNR; CDR2 reads FQNEAQ (reference sequence). The V end was cut by 0 bases, the J end by 5 bases, with 14 bases between. The CDR3 is made up of 16 amino acids. The CDR3 loop is CASSLARRSRRNTIYF. CDR3 in DNA: TGTGCCAGCAGCTTAGCGCGGCGGAGTCGACGAAACACCATATATTTT.

Only a few counts were recorded for this clonotype. The chain has TRBV7-9 and TRBJ1-2; D gene ambiguous. This CDR3 has 15 amino acids. Germline V lookup: CDR1 SEHNR, CDR2 FQNEAQ (reference sequence). The V end lost 0 bases, the J end lost 0 bases, and 8 bases lay between the germline ends. CDR3 amino acids: CASSLAGVANYGYTF. The DNA for the CDR3 is TGTGCCAGCAGCTTAGCGGGAGTAGCTAACTATGGCTACACCTTC.

This chain uses TRBV7-2 with TRBJ2-6; no definite D call. The CDR3 covers 15 residues. Trimming cost V 6 bases and J 0 bases, with 9 bases left between them. Germline V CDR1 and CDR2: SGHTA, FQGNSA. The chain's CDR3 is CASSSVFSGANVLTF. The CDR3 region has the DNA TGTGCCAGCAGTTCCGTCTTCTCTGGGGCCAACGTCCTGACTTTC.

In this sample, this clonotype turned up a few times. The chain employs TRBV7-8 and TRBJ1-1; D may be TRBD1 (6 bases). V was shortened by 5 bases and J by 7 bases, with 23 bases between the two germline ends. CDR1 is SGHVS, CDR2 FQNEAQ, per germline. This CDR3 is built from 16 residues. The CDR3 sequence: CASSPIRGSLLVEAFF. The CDR3, as DNA: TGTGCCAGCAGCCCAATCAGGGGCTCTCTTCTCGTTGAAGCTTTCTTT.

The chain carries TRBV4-3 and TRBJ2-1; the match to TRBD2 covers 8 bases. CDR3 size: 18 residues. After removal of 0 bases from V and 1 base from J, the junction contained 8 bases not matched to a gene. Germline CDR1 reads LGHNA; CDR2 reads YSLEER. The CDR3 DNA sequence: TGCGCCAGCAGCCAAGATCTGGGGCTAGCGGGTTCCTACAATGAGCAGTTCTTC. Translation gives CASSQDLGLAGSYNEQFF.

A few counts support this clonotype. V usage is TRBV12-3 or TRBV12-4 and J usage is TRBJ1-1; D might be TRBD1 (5 bases). The V gene lost 2 bases and the J gene lost 8 bases, with 12 bases spanning the gap. The CDR3 has 13 residues. CDR3: CASSLRGAKEAFF. The CDR3 DNA reads as TGTGCCAGCAGTTTAAGAGGGGCAAAAGAAGCTTTCTTT.

This chain's CDR3 is CASSLEADSPLHF. The CDR3 region has the DNA TGCGCCAGCAGCTTGGAGGCGGATTCACCCCTCCACTTT. The rearrangement links TRBV5-1 to TRBJ1-6; D is ambiguous. This CDR3 is 13 amino acids long. V was clipped by 0 bases and J by 8 bases, with 6 bases between them. CDR1 is SGHRS and CDR2 is YFSETQ in the germline V gene.

The genes are TRBV2 and TRBJ1-5; TRBD1 might be the D (5 bases). Germline CDR1 is SNHLY and CDR2 is FYNNEI. V lost 8 bases, J lost 0 bases, and 14 bases lay in between. This CDR3 spans 15 amino acids. The CDR3 loop reads CASRRTLYSNQPQHF. The DNA of the CDR3 is TGTGCCAGCCGCCGGACACTCTATAGCAATCAGCCCCAGCATTTT.

In nucleotides, the CDR3 is TGCAGCCTGGCCTCCCTCCGGGAGCACAATGAGCAGTTCTTC. This codes for CSLASLREHNEQFF. The V call is TRBV20-1, the J call TRBJ2-1; tentative D call: TRBD2 (6 bases). This CDR3 has 14 amino acids. CDR1 and CDR2 from the germline V gene are DFQATT and SNEGSKA (reference sequence).

This chain links TRBV27 with TRBJ2-1, with 8 bases fitting TRBD2. Germline lookup yields CDR1 MNHEY and CDR2 SMNVEV (reference sequence). V trimming: 1 base; J trimming: 1 base; junction bases outside the gene matches: 12. The CDR3 totals 19 residues. The CDR3 loop reads CASSLWPYQRERSYNEQFF. Written as DNA, the CDR3 is TGTGCCAGCAGTTTATGGCCCTATCAGCGGGAGAGGTCCTACAATGAGCAGTTCTTC.

Only a few counts were recorded for this clonotype. The V call is TRBV10-3, the J call TRBJ2-3, with 12 bases fitting TRBD2. CDR3 length: 15 amino acids. In germline, CDR1 is ENHRY, CDR2 SYGVKD. The trim removed 4 bases at V and 6 bases at J, leaving 5 bases unmatched. CDR3 sequence reads: CAISGLAGDRDTQYF. The CDR3 DNA reads as TGTGCCATCAGTGGACTAGCGGGGGATCGGGATACGCAGTATTTT.

The chain joins TRBV20-1 to TRBJ2-1; 10 nucleotides line up with TRBD2. Germline V gene lookup returns CDR1 DFQATT and CDR2 SNEGSKA (reference sequence). The trim removed 4 bases at V and 6 bases at J, leaving 9 bases unmatched. This CDR3 has 15 residues. CDR3 loop: CSATPLAGTSNEQFF. The DNA for the CDR3 is TGCAGTGCTACCCCACTAGCGGGGACAAGCAATGAGCAGTTCTTC.

This clonotype has at least ten counts. One end of the junction fails to match germline, which may point to a read error. The V gene is TRBV29-1, the J gene TRBJ2-7; 7 bases are shared with TRBD1. CDR3 size: 15 residues. Per the germline V gene, CDR1 is SQVTM and CDR2 is ANQGSEA. DNA for the CDR3: TGCAGCGTTGGGGGGACAGCCAAAAGGCAAAACGACCAGTACTTC. Translation: CSVGGTAKRQNDQYF.

This clonotype has more than one count but fewer than ten. This sequence joins TRBV12-3 or TRBV12-4 and TRBJ2-1; 9 bases agree with TRBD2. The junction had 13 bases not matched to a gene; V was cut back by 8 bases and J by 2 bases. This CDR3 has 17 amino acids. CDR3 DNA: TGTGCCAGCGCTAGCCTCGCTAGCGGGGCAGCCTACAATGAGCAGTTCTTC. Its translation: CASASLASGAAYNEQFF.

This chain connects TRBV24-1 to TRBJ1-2, with 7 positions matching TRBD1. V shed 5 bases, J shed 5 bases, and the junction held 10 bases outside the gene matches. The CDR3 spans 15 residues. The germline V gene has CDR1 KGHDR and CDR2 SFDVKD. CDR3 DNA: TGTGCCACCAGTGCCCGAGGGGGCTCCCCATATGGCTACACCTTC. This sequence encodes CATSARGGSPYGYTF.

The chain links TRBV3-1 to TRBJ1-6; D ambiguous. The CDR3 consists of 14 residues. Trimming took 4 bases from V and 5 from J, leaving 9 bases between them. Germline loops: CDR1 LGHDT, CDR2 YNNKEL (reference sequence). CDR3 nucleotides: TGTGCCAGCAGCCGAGGCACAGATAATTCACCCCTCCACTTT. The encoded protein is CASSRGTDNSPLHF.

This clonotype was observed a handful of times. The chain employs TRBV5-6 and TRBJ2-7, with D perhaps TRBD2 (6 bases). Germline V lookup: CDR1 SGHDT, CDR2 YYEEEE. Trimming shortened V by 2 bases and J by 5 bases, and 14 bases separated the two germline ends. CDR3 size: 14 residues. CDR3 in DNA: TGTGCCAGCAGCTTTTATCTGCGGGGAAACGAGCAGTACTTC. It translates to CASSFYLRGNEQYF.

This clonotype occurred a few times. V gene TRBV3-1 combines with J gene TRBJ2-4; no clear D. CDR3 length equals 18 residues. Between the trimmed V and J ends, which lost 0 bases and 0 bases, there was a span of 15 bases. Germline-derived CDR1 and CDR2 are LGHDT and YNNKEL (reference sequence). The CDR3 loop reads CASSQERETKLAKNIQYF. CDR3 DNA: TGTGCCAGCAGCCAAGAAAGAGAAACAAAACTAGCCAAAAACATTCAGTACTTC.

This clonotype appeared a few times. The chain carries TRBV4-3 and TRBJ1-1; D is possibly TRBD1 (5 bases). Germline V gives CDR1 LGHNA, CDR2 YSLEER. Trimming took off 0 bases at V and 11 bases at J, with 19 bases between the two ends. This CDR3 contains 15 residues. The CDR3 region has the DNA TGCGCCAGCAGCCAAGATTTAATTGGGGCAGGGACGGCTTTCTTT. Translation: CASSQDLIGAGTAFF.

This clonotype was seen at least ten times. This chain uses TRBV5-1 with TRBJ2-7, with 10 positions matching TRBD1. CDR1 and CDR2 (germline): SGHRS, YFSETQ. The CDR3 extends over 14 amino acids. The J segment lost 6 bases and the V segment lost 1 base, leaving 4 bases of the junction unmatched. DNA of the CDR3: TGCGCCAGCAGCTTGAGACAGGGGGCAGGCGAGCAGTACTTC. Encoded protein: CASSLRQGAGEQYF.

A few counts support this clonotype. This chain joins TRBV7-2 and TRBJ2-3; 11 positions match TRBD2. CDR1 is SGHTA, CDR2 FQGNSA, per germline. The CDR3 has 15 residues. V dropped 4 bases and J dropped 5; count of bases not matched to a gene: 5. DNA of the CDR3: TGTGCCAGCAGCTCACTAGCGGGGGTAATAGATACGCAGTATTTT. Its protein is CASSSLAGVIDTQYF.

Ten or more counts support this clonotype. The chain has TRBV20-1 and TRBJ2-1; D is undetermined. V shed 2 bases and J shed 1 base, with 15 bases lying between them. The length of the CDR3 is 16 residues. Germline CDR1 DFQATT, CDR2 SNEGSKA (reference sequence). The CDR3 DNA follows: TGCAGTGCTAGACCAAGGACCCGTAGATCCTACAATGAGCAGTTCTTC. As protein: CSARPRTRRSYNEQFF.

The J gene is TRBJ1-1, the V gene TRBV6-5; D is ambiguous. The CDR3 extends over 17 amino acids. The germline CDR1 and CDR2 sequences are MNHEY and SVGAGI. Trimming took off 2 bases at V and 4 bases at J, with 20 bases between the two ends. CDR3 sequence (DNA): TGTGCCAGCAGTTACGATATGCACAATTTAATGGCCACTGAAGCTTTCTTT. This codes for CASSYDMHNLMATEAFF.

This clonotype was counted only a few times. The chain recombines TRBV7-2 with TRBJ2-7, with 9 bases that match TRBD1. This CDR3 spans 15 amino acids. Trimming removed 3 bases from V and 3 bases from J; junction bases left unmatched: 6. The germline gives CDR1 SGHTA, CDR2 FQGNSA. The chain's CDR3 is CASSFNGQGFYEQYF. The CDR3 coding sequence is TGTGCCAGCAGCTTCAATGGACAGGGGTTCTACGAGCAGTACTTC.

There are many counts of this clonotype. The chain is built from TRBV12-3 or TRBV12-4 and TRBJ1-1; possibly TRBD1 for D (6 bases). Trimming removed 7 bases at V and 1 base at J, with 13 bases between. This CDR3 comprises 14 residues. CDR3 sequence reads: CASTRDTKNTEAFF. The CDR3 DNA is TGTGCCAGCACCCGGGACACAAAGAACACTGAAGCTTTCTTT.